A selection of T cell receptor beta chains follows, all from one sample in a study of cytomegalovirus exposure and HLA in healthy donors. The data were produced by immunoSEQ multiplex PCR, yet TCRdb's version contains in-frame clones alone and is incomplete. Of 190,000 or so clones listed, about four fifths are singletons. Material for sequencing was PBMCs. The receptors derive from a woman aged 50 to 65 in good health and CMV-seropositive. CDR3s include the opening cysteine and the closing phenylalanine or tryptophan. A D gene is named only where the DNA matches it firmly. Expanded clones get a size class; other rows say once, few or many, or leave the size out.

D | length | size | J | V | DNA | CDR3
NA | 15 | NA | TRBJ1-2 | TRBV19 | TGTGCCAGTAGTATAGATGTAACAGGATTGGATGGCTACACCTTC | CASSIDVTGLDGYTF
NA | 15 | NA | TRBJ1-2 | TRBV7-6 | TGTGCCAGCAGCTTGGGCGCTCGGGGGGCCGGTGGCTACACCTTC | CASSLGARGAGGYTF
TRBD1 | 15 | NA | TRBJ2-1 | TRBV4-3 | TGCGCCAGCAGCCAAGCAGGACAGGGGGATATAGAGCAGTTCTTC | CASSQAGQGDIEQFF
NA | 12 | NA | TRBJ1-2 | TRBV28 | TGTGCCAGCGGAGACCCTAACTATGGCTACACCTTC | CASGDPNYGYTF
NA | 15 | few | TRBJ2-7 | TRBV4-3 | TGCGCCAGCAGCCAAGATCTGGCGGCCCCGGGGGAGCAGTACTTC | CASSQDLAAPGEQYF
NA | 14 | NA | TRBJ1-2 | TRBV2 | TGTGCCAGCAGTGTCCTTACGGGAAGGCGAGGCTACACCTTC | CASSVLTGRRGYTF
TRBD2 | 16 | NA | TRBJ2-5 | TRBV5-1 | TGCGCCAGCAGCCTTCGACTAGCGGGGGGGAAAGAGACCCAGTACTTC | CASSLRLAGGKETQYF
TRBD1 | 15 | NA | TRBJ2-2 | TRBV7-9 | TGTGCCAGCAGCCCCCGGGACAGACACACCGGGGAGCTGTTTTTT | CASSPRDRHTGELFF
NA | 15 | once | TRBJ1-6 | TRBV10-3 | TGTGCCATCAGGAGCGACAGCTCCTATAATTCACCCCTCCACTTT | CAIRSDSSYNSPLHF
NA | 14 | few | TRBJ1-4 | TRBV6-5 | TGTGCCAGCAGTCAAGGAGCAACTAATGAAAAACTGTTTTTT | CASSQGATNEKLFF
NA | 13 | NA | TRBJ1-2 | TRBV5-1 | TGCGCCAGCAGTCGGCAAGGGGGATATGGCTACACCTTC | CASSRQGGYGYTF
TRBD1 | 13 | NA | TRBJ2-7 | TRBV30 | TGTGCCTGGAGTTCCCAGGGGGCCTACGAGCAGTACTTC | CAWSSQGAYEQYF
NA | 19 | NA | TRBJ1-4 | TRBV21-1 | TGTGCCAGCAGCAAACCCCCAGGGGTTTCAGGTCCGGCTAATGAAAAACTGTTTTTT | CASSKPPGVSGPANEKLFF
TRBD2 | 17 | NA | TRBJ2-5 | TRBV11-1 | TGTGCCAGCAGAGACGGGACTAGCGGGGGGGCTCGAGAGACCCAGTACTTC | CASRDGTSGGARETQYF
NA | 13 | NA | TRBJ1-2 | TRBV7-3 | TGTGCCAGCAGCTTAATCGAGATGGGGGCTCGGACCTTC | CASSLIEMGARTF
NA | 15 | NA | TRBJ2-2 | TRBV28 | TGTGCCAGCAGGCCGCAGGGAAGAAGGACCGGGGAGCTGTTTTTT | CASRPQGRRTGELFF
NA | 13 | NA | TRBJ1-1 | TRBV11-2 | TGTGCCAGCAGCTTTCCGCTAAACACTGAAGCTTTCTTT | CASSFPLNTEAFF
TRBD1 | 16 | NA | TRBJ2-5 | TRBV15 | TGTGCCACCAGCAGGACGGACAGGGGGCGGGGAGAGACCCAGTACTTC | CATSRTDRGRGETQYF
NA | 13 | NA | TRBJ1-2 | TRBV7-2 | TGTGCCAGCAGCTTAGACAGGCGCATCGGCTACACCTTC | CASSLDRRIGYTF
TRBD1 | 16 | NA | TRBJ2-5 | TRBV7-9 | TGTGCCAGCAGTTCTACCGAGGGACAGCTTTGGAAGACCCAGTACTTC | CASSSTEGQLWKTQYF
TRBD2 | 15 | NA | TRBJ2-5 | TRBV7-6 | TGTGCCAGCAGCGCAAGCGGGGGGTACCAAGAGACCCAGTACTTC | CASSASGGYQETQYF
NA | 13 | NA | TRBJ2-7 | TRBV5-1 | TGCGCCAGCAGTCGGGGGTCCTCCTACGAGCAGTACTTC | CASSRGSSYEQYF
NA | 15 | NA | TRBJ1-3 | TRBV7-2 | TGTGCCAGCAGCTTAGCGCAGCCAGGGGGAAACACCATATATTTT | CASSLAQPGGNTIYF
TRBD1 | 18 | NA | TRBJ1-5 | TRBV4-1 | TGCGCCAGCAGCCCCCAACCCCGGACAGGGCCCTTGGAACAGCCCCAGCATTTT | CASSPQPRTGPLEQPQHF
NA | 15 | NA | TRBJ1-6 | TRBV6-6 | TGTGCCAGCAGTTACCCTCAGGTGGTTAATTCACCCCTCCACTTT | CASSYPQVVNSPLHF
NA | 13 | NA | TRBJ1-2 | TRBV5-4 | TGTGCCAGCAGCATAGATAGGCGGGATGGCTACACCTTC | CASSIDRRDGYTF
TRBD2 | 16 | NA | TRBJ2-3 | TRBV5-1 | TGCGCCAGCAGACAAGGACTAGCGGGAATCACAGATACGCAGTATTTT | CASRQGLAGITDTQYF
NA | 13 | NA | TRBJ1-5 | TRBV28 | TGTGCCAGCAGCCGACAGGCCAATCAGCCCCAGCATTTT | CASSRQANQPQHF
TRBD1 | 12 | once | TRBJ1-5 | TRBV19 | TGTGCCAGTTCGGGACAGCGACAGCCCCAGCATTTT | CASSGQRQPQHF
NA | 13 | NA | TRBJ1-1 | TRBV5-1 | TGCGCCAGCAGCACGGACAGTAGCGCTGAAGCTTTCTTT | CASSTDSSAEAFF
NA | 13 | NA | TRBJ1-1 | TRBV19 | TGTGCCAGTAGTGACAGGCTGAACACTGAAGCTTTCTTT | CASSDRLNTEAFF
NA | 15 | NA | TRBJ1-5 | TRBV2 | TGTGCCAGCAGCTTGGGGGCAGTTGGCAATCAGCCCCAGCATTTT | CASSLGAVGNQPQHF
NA | 13 | few | TRBJ1-1 | TRBV6-5 | TGTGCCAGCAGCTTCGACAGCCGCCTCGGAGCTTTCTTT | CASSFDSRLGAFF
TRBD2 | 15 | NA | TRBJ2-2 | TRBV5-4 | TGTGCCAGCAGCTTAGCGGGACTGAACACCGGGGAGCTGTTTTTT | CASSLAGLNTGELFF
NA | 13 | few | TRBJ1-5 | TRBV4-3 | TGCGCCAGCAGCCAAGATCGTAATCAGCCCCAGCATTTT | CASSQDRNQPQHF
NA | 13 | NA | TRBJ1-2 | TRBV29-1 | TGCAGCGCAAAAACGACAGCAACCGATGGCTACACCTTC | CSAKTTATDGYTF
NA | 16 | NA | TRBJ2-1 | TRBV21-1 | TGTGCCAGCAGTGGGGTAGCGGGGGCGTTCTACAATGAGCAGTTCTTC | CASSGVAGAFYNEQFF
NA | 14 | NA | TRBJ1-2 | TRBV5-4 | TGTGCCAGCAGACGTTTGGGGGGGAACTATGGCTACACCTTC | CASRRLGGNYGYTF
TRBD1 | 14 | NA | TRBJ1-6 | TRBV6-5 | TGTGCCAGCGGAACCGGGACAGATAATTCACCCCTCCACTTT | CASGTGTDNSPLHF
TRBD1 | 15 | NA | TRBJ1-6 | TRBV28 | TGTGCCAGCACCAGGGGGGGGACAGGGGGCTCACCCCTCCACTTT | CASTRGGTGGSPLHF
NA | 15 | NA | TRBJ1-5 | TRBV30 | TGTGCCTGGAGTGGATATTCAGGGAGGCATCAGCCCCAGCATTTT | CAWSGYSGRHQPQHF
NA | 14 | NA | TRBJ1-4 | TRBV2 | TGTGCCAGCAGTGGGGGCGGAGTTAATGAAAAACTGTTTTTT | CASSGGGVNEKLFF
TRBD2 | 17 | once | TRBJ2-2 | TRBV7-6 | TGTGCCAGCAGCTTAGTTGGCGGGGGGGCCGACACCGGGGAGCTGTTTTTT | CASSLVGGGADTGELFF
NA | 13 | NA | TRBJ2-2 | TRBV6-4 | TGTGCCAGCAGACGGGAGAACACCGGGGAGCTGTTTTTT | CASRRENTGELFF
NA | 15 | NA | TRBJ1-2 | TRBV5-1 | TGCGCCAGCAGCTCGGGACTTACTACCAACTATGGCTACACCTTC | CASSSGLTTNYGYTF
NA | 13 | NA | TRBJ1-2 | TRBV5-1 | TGCGCCAGCAGCTTGGACGGTGCCTATGGCTACACCTTC | CASSLDGAYGYTF
NA | 17 | NA | TRBJ1-5 | TRBV27 | TGTGCCAGCTCGAAAGGGATCAGGGACAAAGATTTTCAGCCCCAGCATTTT | CASSKGIRDKDFQPQHF
TRBD1 | 14 | NA | TRBJ1-2 | TRBV5-1 | TGCGCCAGCAGCTTGGCCTCGACAGGGGGCGGCTACACCTTC | CASSLASTGGGYTF
NA | 16 | NA | TRBJ2-5 | TRBV2 | TGTGCCAGCAGGGGGGGACAGAATTATCCCCAAGAGACCCAGTACTTC | CASRGGQNYPQETQYF
NA | 12 | NA | TRBJ1-3 | TRBV29-1 | TGCAGCGTGACACACTCTGGAAACACCATATATTTT | CSVTHSGNTIYF
NA | 14 | NA | TRBJ1-4 | TRBV19 | TGTGCCAGTAGTATCGCGTCAACTAATGAAAAACTGTTTTTT | CASSIASTNEKLFF
NA | 13 | NA | TRBJ2-3 | TRBV6-6 | TGTGCCAGCACTCATCGGGTAACAGATACGCAGTATTTT | CASTHRVTDTQYF
NA | 16 | NA | TRBJ1-1 | TRBV7-2 | TGTGCCAGCAGCTTAGGAGACAGGCTCACGAACACTGAAGCTTTCTTT | CASSLGDRLTNTEAFF